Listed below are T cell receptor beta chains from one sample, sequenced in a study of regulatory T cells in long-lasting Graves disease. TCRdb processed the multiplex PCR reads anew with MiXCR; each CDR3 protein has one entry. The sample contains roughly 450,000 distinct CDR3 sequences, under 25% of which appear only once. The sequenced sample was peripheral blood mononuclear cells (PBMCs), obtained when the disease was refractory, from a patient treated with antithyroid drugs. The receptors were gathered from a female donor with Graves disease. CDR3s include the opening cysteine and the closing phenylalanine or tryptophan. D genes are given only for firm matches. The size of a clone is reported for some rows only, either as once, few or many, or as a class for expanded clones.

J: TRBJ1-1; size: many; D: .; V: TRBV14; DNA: TGTGCCAGCAGCCAAGAATACGCCTGGCACACTGAAGCTTTCTTT; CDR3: CASSQEYAWHTEAFF
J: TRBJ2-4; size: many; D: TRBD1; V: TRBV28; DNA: TGTGCCAGCAGTTCGACAGGGGCCAAAAACATTCAGTACTTC; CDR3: CASSSTGAKNIQYF
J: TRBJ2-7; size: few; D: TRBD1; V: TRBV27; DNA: TGTGCCAGCAGTTTAAAGGGGGCGCGTGAGCAGTACTTC; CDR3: CASSLKGAREQYF
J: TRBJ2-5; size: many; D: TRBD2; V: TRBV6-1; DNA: TGTGCCAGCAGAATCCGAGCGGGAGGAACCCAAGAGACCCAGTACTTC; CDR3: CASRIRAGGTQETQYF
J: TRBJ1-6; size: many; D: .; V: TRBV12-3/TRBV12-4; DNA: TGTGCCAGCAGTTTGGGACACGCCAATTCACCCCTCCACTTT; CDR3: CASSLGHANSPLHF
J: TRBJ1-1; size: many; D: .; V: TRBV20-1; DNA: TGCAGTGCTCAGCGGGATTTCATGAACACTGAAGCTTTCTTT; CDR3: CSAQRDFMNTEAFF
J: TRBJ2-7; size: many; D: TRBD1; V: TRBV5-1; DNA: TGCGCCAGCAGTTTCGGGACAGGGGTCAACGAGCAGTACTTC; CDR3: CASSFGTGVNEQYF
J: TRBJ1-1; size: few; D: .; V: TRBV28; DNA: TGTGCCAGCAGTTTTTTGGGTGCTGAAGCTTTCTTT; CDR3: CASSFLGAEAFF
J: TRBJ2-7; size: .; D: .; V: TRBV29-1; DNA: TGCAGCGTTGTGGTCCCGACGTATGAGCAGTACTTC; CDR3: CSVVVPTYEQYF
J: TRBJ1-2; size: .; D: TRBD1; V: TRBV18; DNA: TGTGCCAGCTCACCCGGACAGGGTCTAGCTGGCTACACCTTC; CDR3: CASSPGQGLAGYTF
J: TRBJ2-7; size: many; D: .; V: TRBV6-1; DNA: TGTGCCAGCAGTCTCGAGGGGGGAGTTCCCTACGAGCAGTACTTC; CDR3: CASSLEGGVPYEQYF
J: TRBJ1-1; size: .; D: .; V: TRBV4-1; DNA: TGCGCCAGCAGTCCCTTGGGGGACACTGAAGCTTTCTTT; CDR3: CASSPLGDTEAFF
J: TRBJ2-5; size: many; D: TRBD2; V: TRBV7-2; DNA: TGTGCCAGCAGCTTAGTTGCGGCTAGCGGTCAAGAGACCCAGTACTTC; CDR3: CASSLVAASGQETQYF
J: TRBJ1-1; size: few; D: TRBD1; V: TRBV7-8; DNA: TGTGCCAGCAGCCCCCCATTCTCACAGGGGAGAGGTCTGAACACTGAAGCTTTCTTT; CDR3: CASSPPFSQGRGLNTEAFF
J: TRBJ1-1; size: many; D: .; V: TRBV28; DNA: TGTGCCAGCAGCTCGAACACTGAAGCTTTCTTT; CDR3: CASSSNTEAFF
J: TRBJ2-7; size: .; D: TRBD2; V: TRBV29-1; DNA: TGCAGCGTTGAAAAGCGAGCGGGAGGTGTCGAGCAGTACTTC; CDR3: CSVEKRAGGVEQYF
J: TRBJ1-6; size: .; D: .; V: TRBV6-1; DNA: TGTGCCAGCACCCCCTCCAACAATTCACCCCTCCACTTT; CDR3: CASTPSNNSPLHF
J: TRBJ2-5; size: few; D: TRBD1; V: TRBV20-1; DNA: TGCAGTGCTAGTCGGGGACAGGCGGAGACCCAGTACTTC; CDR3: CSASRGQAETQYF
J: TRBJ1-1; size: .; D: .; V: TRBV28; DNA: TGTGCCAGCAGTGCCAGGACCGGGGGCTACACTGAAGCTTTCTTT; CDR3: CASSARTGGYTEAFF
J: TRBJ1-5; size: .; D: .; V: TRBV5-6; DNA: TGTGCCAGCAGCTTGGGGGGACTGTTACATCAGCCCCAGCATTTT; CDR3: CASSLGGLLHQPQHF
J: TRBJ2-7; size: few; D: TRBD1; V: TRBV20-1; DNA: TGCAGTGCTAGGGGAATTGACAGGGGGTTCTACGAGCAGTACTTC; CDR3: CSARGIDRGFYEQYF
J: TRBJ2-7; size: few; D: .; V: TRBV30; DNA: TGTGCCTGCCGGTCCCCGGGGAGCTCCTACGAGCAGTACTTC; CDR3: CACRSPGSSYEQYF
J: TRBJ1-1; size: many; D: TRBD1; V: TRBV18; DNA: TGTGCCAGCTCACTCCCATCTACAGGGGCTGAAGCTTTCTTT; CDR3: CASSLPSTGAEAFF
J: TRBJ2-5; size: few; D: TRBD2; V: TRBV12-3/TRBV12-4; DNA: TGTGCCAGCAGTTCTAATCCGGGAGGCGGGGAGACCCAGTACTTC; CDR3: CASSSNPGGGETQYF
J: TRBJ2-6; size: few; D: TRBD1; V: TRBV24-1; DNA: TGTGCCACCAGTCCTAGAAGGGACAGGGAGTTTTTCTCTGGGGCCAACGTCCTGACTTTC; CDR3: CATSPRRDREFFSGANVLTF
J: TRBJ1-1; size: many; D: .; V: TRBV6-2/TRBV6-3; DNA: TGTGCCAGCATGACAGGAGAAGCTTTCTTT; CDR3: CASMTGEAFF
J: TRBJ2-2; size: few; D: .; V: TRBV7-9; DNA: TGTGCCAGCACCCACGAGCCGGCGGGCACCGGGGAGCTGTTTTTT; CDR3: CASTHEPAGTGELFF
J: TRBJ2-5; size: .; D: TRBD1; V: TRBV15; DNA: TGTGCCACCAGCAGAGAGACAGGGTTAGGAGAGACCCAGTACTTC; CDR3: CATSRETGLGETQYF
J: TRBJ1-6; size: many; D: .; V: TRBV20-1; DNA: TGCAGTGCTGTCCGGGACATGGGGACACCCCTCCACTTT; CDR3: CSAVRDMGTPLHF
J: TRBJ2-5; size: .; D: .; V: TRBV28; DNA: TGTGCCAGCAGTTGGACGGAGGGGCAAGAGACCCAGTACTTC; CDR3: CASSWTEGQETQYF
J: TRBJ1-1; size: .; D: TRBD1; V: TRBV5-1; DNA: TGCGCCAGCAGCTTAGGGCAGGGGGCCCCTGAAGCTTTCTTT; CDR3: CASSLGQGAPEAFF
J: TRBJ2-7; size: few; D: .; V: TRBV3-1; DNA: TGTGCCAGCAGCCAAGATTTTTGGGAGTCTCCCTACGAGCAGTACTTC; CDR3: CASSQDFWESPYEQYF
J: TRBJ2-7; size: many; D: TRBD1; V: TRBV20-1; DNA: TGCAGTGCTAGAGTTCCAGGGGGCGATCCCGTCGAGCAGTACTTC; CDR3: CSARVPGGDPVEQYF
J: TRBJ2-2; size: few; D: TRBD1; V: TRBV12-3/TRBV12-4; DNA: TGTGCCAGCAGTTTAGATGCGTGGGTTACAGGGGCGTTGAACACCGGGGAGCTGTTTTTT; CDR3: CASSLDAWVTGALNTGELFF
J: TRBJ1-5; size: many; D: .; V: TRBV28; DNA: TGTGCCAGCAGTGACTATTCAGGTTACAATCAGCCCCAGCATTTT; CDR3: CASSDYSGYNQPQHF
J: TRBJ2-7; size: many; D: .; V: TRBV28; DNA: TGTGCCAGCTCCCTTGGGGGGGCGCTCGAGCAGTACTTC; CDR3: CASSLGGALEQYF
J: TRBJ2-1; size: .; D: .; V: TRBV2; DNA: TGTGCCAGCAGTGAAACAGTCGGCTACAATGAGCAGTTCTTC; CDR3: CASSETVGYNEQFF
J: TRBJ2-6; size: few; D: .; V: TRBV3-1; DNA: TGTGCCAGCAGCCTAATCACGGCCTCTCGGAGGTCTGGGGCCAACGTCCTGACTTTC; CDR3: CASSLITASRRSGANVLTF
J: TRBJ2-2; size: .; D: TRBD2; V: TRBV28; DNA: TGTGCCAGCAGTTTTCCGACACTTGAAACCGGGACTAGCGGGGACACCGGGGAGCTGTTTTTT; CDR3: CASSFPTLETGTSGDTGELFF
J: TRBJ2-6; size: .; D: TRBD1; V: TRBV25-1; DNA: TGTGCCAGCAGTGAATCCCCGGACAGGGCCACTACCCTCTCTGGGGCCAACGTCCTGACTTTC; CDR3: CASSESPDRATTLSGANVLTF
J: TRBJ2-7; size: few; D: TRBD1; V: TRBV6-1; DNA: TGTGCCAGCACCGAGTCGGGACAGGACTACGAGCAGTACTTC; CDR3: CASTESGQDYEQYF
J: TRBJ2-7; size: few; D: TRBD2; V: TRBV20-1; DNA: TGCAGTGCTAAGGCTAGCGGGAGCTACGAGCAGTACTTC; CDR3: CSAKASGSYEQYF
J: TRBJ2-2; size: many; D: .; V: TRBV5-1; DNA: TGCGCCAGCAGTTCAGGGGTAACGACCACCGGGGAGCTGTTTTTT; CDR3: CASSSGVTTTGELFF
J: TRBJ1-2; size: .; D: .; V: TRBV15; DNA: TGTGCCACCAGCAGGGGGATTAACTATGGCTACACCTTC; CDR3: CATSRGINYGYTF
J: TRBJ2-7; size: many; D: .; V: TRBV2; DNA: TGTGCCAGCAAAGAAAGAGCAGGGTACGAGCAGTACTTC; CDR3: CASKERAGYEQYF
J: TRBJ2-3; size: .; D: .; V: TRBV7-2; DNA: TGTGCCAGCGGGCGAGTGTCAGATACGCAGTATTTT; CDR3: CASGRVSDTQYF
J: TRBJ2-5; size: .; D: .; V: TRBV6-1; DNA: TGTGCCAGCAGGTCCACTAGAGAAAGACGGGAGACCCAGTACTTC; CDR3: CASRSTRERRETQYF
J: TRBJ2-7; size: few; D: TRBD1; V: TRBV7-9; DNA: TGTGCCAGCAGCGGAGGCCCAGGGGACAGTAGGTTCTACGAGCAGTACTTC; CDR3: CASSGGPGDSRFYEQYF
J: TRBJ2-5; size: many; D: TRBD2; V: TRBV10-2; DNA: TGCGCCAGCAGAGTAAGACTAGCGGGTAAAGAGACCCAGTACTTC; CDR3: CASRVRLAGKETQYF
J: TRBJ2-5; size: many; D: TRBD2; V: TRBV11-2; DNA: TGTGCCAGCAGCTTCGTAGCGGGAGGAGTAGTGGAGACCCAGTACTTC; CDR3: CASSFVAGGVVETQYF
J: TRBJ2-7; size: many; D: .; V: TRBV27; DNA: TGTGCCAGCAGCAATCAGGGAATTGAGCAGTACTTC; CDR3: CASSNQGIEQYF
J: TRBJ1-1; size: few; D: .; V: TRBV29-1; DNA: TGCAGCGTTGTAGCAGGGTTCGGACTTGTCACTGAAGCTTTCTTT; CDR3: CSVVAGFGLVTEAFF
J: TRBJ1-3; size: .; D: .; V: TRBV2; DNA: TGTGCCAGCAGCCTCGTTGGGGTTCTCTCTGGAAACACCATATATTTT; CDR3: CASSLVGVLSGNTIYF
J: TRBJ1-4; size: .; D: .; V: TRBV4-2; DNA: TGTACCAGCAGCCATGGTGTTGAGGCTAATGAAAAACTGTTTTTT; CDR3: CTSSHGVEANEKLFF
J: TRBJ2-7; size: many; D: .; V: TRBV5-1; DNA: TGCGCCAGCAGCTTTGGCATCTCCTACGAGCAGTACTTC; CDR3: CASSFGISYEQYF
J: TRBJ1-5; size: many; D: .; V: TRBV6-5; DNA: TGTGCCAGCAGTTACTCGCGTAGCAATCAGCCCCAGCATTTT; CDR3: CASSYSRSNQPQHF
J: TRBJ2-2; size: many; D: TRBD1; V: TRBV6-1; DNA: TGTGCCAGCAGACGCGGGACAGGGGGAAACACCGGGGAGCTGTTTTTT; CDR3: CASRRGTGGNTGELFF
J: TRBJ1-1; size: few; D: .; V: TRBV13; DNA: TGTGCCAGCAGCTTAGGGACCACTGAAGCTTTCTTT; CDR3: CASSLGTTEAFF
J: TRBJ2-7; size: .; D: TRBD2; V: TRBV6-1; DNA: TGTGCCAGCAGTCCTCTCCCGGGGGGCTCCTACGAGCAGTACTTC; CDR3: CASSPLPGGSYEQYF